The 31 T cell receptor beta chains reported below all come from one sample, sequenced in a study of T cell responses to AZD1222 COVID-19 vaccine. Profiling relied on immunoSEQ multiplex PCR, and the TCRdb table lists in-frame clones only, not all of them. The sample records more than 110,000 clones, 80% to 95% being singletons. The material sequenced was peripheral blood, taken 28 days after the second AZD1222 dose. These receptors came from an adult who received the AZD1222 COVID-19 vaccine.

This chain uses TRBV28 with TRBJ1-5; D remains unclear. Trimming removed 1 base at V and 1 base at J, with 2 bases between. There are 13 residues in the CDR3. In germline, CDR1 is MDHEN, CDR2 SYDVKM. DNA for the CDR3: TGTGCCAGCAGTTTATTGAGCAATCAGCCCCAGCATTTT. Amino acids: CASSLLSNQPQHF.

This chain uses TRBV15 with TRBJ2-1, with 8 positions matching TRBD2. Trimming removed 3 bases from V and 4 bases from J; junction bases left unmatched: 8. The CDR3 length is 16 residues. The germline V gene encodes CDR1 LNHNV and CDR2 YYDKDF (reference sequence). The CDR3 DNA reads TGTGCCACCAGCAGCGGAACAACGGGAGGGTACAATGAGCAGTTCTTC. Translating gives CATSSGTTGGYNEQFF.

This clone appeared a single time. The J gene is TRBJ1-5, the V gene TRBV19, with a tentative D call TRBD1 (6 bases). Between the trimmed V and J ends, which lost 7 bases and 2 bases, there was a span of 15 bases. The CDR3 has 15 residues. CDR1 is LNHDA and CDR2 is SQIVND in the germline V gene (reference sequence). CDR3 loop: CASTSTGKGNQPQHF. In nucleotides, the CDR3 is TGTGCCAGTACTTCGACAGGAAAAGGCAATCAGCCCCAGCATTTT. The full variable domain, its missing parts supplied by reference TRBV19 and TRBJ1-5, is DGGITQSPKYLFRKEGQNVTLSCEQNLNHDAMYWYRQDPGQGLRLIYYSQIVNDFQKGDIAEGYSVSREKKESFPLTVTSAQKNPTAFYLCASTSTGKGNQPQHFGDGTRLSIL.

This chain uses TRBV7-2 with TRBJ1-2; 9 bases are a match to TRBD1. The ends lost 2 bases at V and 5 bases at J; junction bases unmatched: 6. Germline V gives CDR1 SGHTA, CDR2 FQGNSA. This CDR3 is 15 amino acids long. CDR3 residues: CASSLSIGTGYGYTF. CDR3 nucleotide sequence: TGTGCCAGCAGCTTATCAATCGGGACAGGGTATGGCTACACCTTC.

This clone was detected only once. This sequence joins TRBV29-1 and TRBJ2-7; tentatively, D is TRBD2 (6 bases). CDR1 is SQVTM and CDR2 is ANQGSEA in the germline V gene. V lost 6 bases, J lost 4 bases, and 16 bases lay in between. There are 13 residues in the CDR3. CDR3 nucleotide sequence: TGCAGCGTCACCGGGACTGTAACATACGAGCAGTACTTC. Translating gives CSVTGTVTYEQYF.

V is TRBV28 and J is TRBJ1-5; D not certain. The CDR3 totals 16 residues. Trimming took 6 bases from V and 3 from J, leaving 18 bases between them. Germline CDR1 and CDR2: MDHEN and SYDVKM. The CDR3 DNA is TGTGCCAGCAGCGAAGACCAGAGACCCATCAATCAGCCCCAGCATTTT. It translates to CASSEDQRPINQPQHF. The entire variable domain, with the rest obtained from reference TRBV28 and TRBJ1-5, is as follows: DVKVTQSSRYLVKRTGEKVFLECVQDMDHENMFWYRQDPGLGLRLIYFSYDVKMKEKGDIPEGYSVSREKKERFSLILESASTNQTSMYLCASSEDQRPINQPQHFGDGTRLSIL.

The chain couples TRBV2 to TRBJ2-3, with 15 bases that match TRBD2. The trim removed 5 bases at V and 3 bases at J, leaving 6 bases unmatched. Germline-derived CDR1 and CDR2 are SNHLY and FYNNEI. This CDR3 spans 17 amino acids. CDR3 residues: CASSLRTSGRGTDTQYF. In nucleotides, the CDR3 is TGTGCCAGCAGTCTGAGGACTAGCGGGAGGGGAACAGATACGCAGTATTTT.

The rearrangement joins TRBV30 to TRBJ2-5; 7 bases align to TRBD1. The J segment lost 0 bases and the V segment lost 3 bases, leaving 7 bases of the junction unmatched. From germline, CDR1 is GTSNPN and CDR2 SVGIG (reference sequence). The CDR3 has 15 amino acids. DNA of the CDR3: TGTGCCTGGAGGCCGGGACAGACAGACCAAGAGACCCAGTACTTC. Translated: CAWRPGQTDQETQYF.

V usage is TRBV18 and J usage is TRBJ2-3, with a possible D match to TRBD2 (5 bases). V was pared by 4 bases and J by 2 bases, with 10 bases between. This CDR3 region has 14 residues. Germline values: CDR1 KGHSH, CDR2 LQKENI. The CDR3 protein is CASSQKDFTDTQYF. CDR3 coding DNA: TGTGCCAGCTCACAAAAGGACTTCACAGATACGCAGTATTTT.

The J gene is TRBJ1-3, the V gene TRBV2; 7 bases agree with TRBD1. Germline loops: CDR1 SNHLY, CDR2 FYNNEI. The length of the CDR3 is 14 residues. With V trimmed by 6 bases and J by 4 bases, 6 bases remained unmatched. CDR3 residues: CASRTGTDGNTIYF. Here the CDR3 DNA reads TGTGCCAGCAGGACCGGGACAGACGGAAACACCATATATTTT.

This rearrangement joins TRBV9 to TRBJ2-1; D is unclear. With 0 bases removed from V and 4 bases from J, the gap between germline ends came to 11 bases. The CDR3 is made up of 15 amino acids. Germline loops: CDR1 SGDLS, CDR2 YYNGEE. CDR3 DNA: TGTGCCAGCAGCGTAGCAACAGATGAATACAATGAGCAGTTCTTC. Translated: CASSVATDEYNEQFF. The full variable domain, in which reference TRBV9 and TRBJ2-1 provide the parts outside the CDR3, is DSGVTQTPKHLITATGQRVTLRCSPRSGDLSVYWYQQSLDQGLQFLIQYYNGEERAKGNILERFSAQQFPDLHSELNLSSLELGDSALYFCASSVATDEYNEQFFGPGTRLTVL.

The chain recombines TRBV2 with TRBJ1-6; D perhaps matches TRBD1 (6 bases). Trimming took 2 bases from V and 7 from J, leaving 12 bases between them. From germline, CDR1 is SNHLY and CDR2 FYNNEI. CDR3 size: 15 residues. CDR3 protein: CASSEQGNPNSPLHF. CDR3 nucleotide sequence: TGTGCCAGCAGTGAACAGGGGAATCCGAATTCACCCCTCCACTTT.

The J gene is TRBJ1-2, the V gene TRBV29-1, with no clear D. Germline V gene lookup returns CDR1 SQVTM and CDR2 ANQGSEA. The CDR3 is 11 amino acids. V was clipped by 3 bases and J by 7 bases, with 9 bases between them. The CDR3 spells CSVDGSFGYTF. The DNA of the CDR3 is TGCAGCGTTGACGGCAGTTTTGGCTACACCTTC.

This clone was detected once. The V gene is TRBV6-6, the J gene TRBJ1-2; D remains ambiguous. The germline CDR1 and CDR2 sequences are MNHNY and SVGAGI (reference sequence). Between the trimmed V and J ends, which lost 6 bases and 1 base, there was a span of 9 bases. The CDR3 has 13 residues. CDR3 residues: CASRLGSNYGYTF. CDR3 in DNA: TGTGCCAGCAGGTTAGGGAGTAACTATGGCTACACCTTC.

This CDR3 is CASSQDGGQETQYF. As DNA, the CDR3 is TGTGCCAGCAGCCAAGACGGCGGCCAAGAGACCCAGTACTTC. V usage is TRBV3-1 (or the pseudogene TRBV3-2) and J usage is TRBJ2-5; D is unclear. In germline, CDR1 is LGHDT, CDR2 YNNKEL (reference sequence). The V end was cut by 0 bases, the J end by 1 base, with 6 bases between. The CDR3 extends over 14 amino acids.

The count of this clone is one. The chain uses TRBV9 and TRBJ1-5, with D hard to call. Trimming took off 0 bases at V and 2 bases at J, with 12 bases between the two ends. This CDR3 contains 16 residues. Germline loops: CDR1 SGDLS, CDR2 YYNGEE. Written as DNA, the CDR3 is TGTGCCAGCAGCGTAGTGTGGCAGTATGGCAATCAGCCCCAGCATTTT. This sequence encodes CASSVVWQYGNQPQHF.

This sequence joins TRBV6-6 and TRBJ2-1; perhaps TRBD2 as D (6 bases). The CDR3 runs 15 residues. Per germline, CDR1 MNHNY and CDR2 SVGAGI (reference sequence). Trimming cost V 2 bases and J 0 bases, with 8 bases left between them. CDR3 in amino acids: CASSYPGDSYNEQFF. DNA of the CDR3: TGTGCCAGCAGTTACCCGGGGGACTCCTACAATGAGCAGTTCTTC.

The chain combines TRBV13 with TRBJ2-7; TRBD2 matches 9 bases. The CDR3 is 19 amino acids. J lost 5 bases, V lost 7 bases, and 24 bases had no gene match. Germline V lookup: CDR1 PRHDT, CDR2 FYEKMQ (reference sequence). In nucleotides, the CDR3 is TGTGCCAGCACCATCAGGACCCGCCTTAGCGGGAGAACGATACACGAGCAGTACTTC. Translated: CASTIRTRLSGRTIHEQYF.

A few counts support this clone. The rearrangement joins TRBV28 to TRBJ2-7; 8 bases agree with TRBD2. V lost 5 bases, J lost 3 bases, and 6 bases stayed unmatched. The germline CDR1 and CDR2 sequences are MDHEN and SYDVKM. CDR3 length: 14 residues. The CDR3 region has the DNA TGTGCCAGCAGTCTGACTAGCGACCGCTACGAGCAGTACTTC. The encoded protein is CASSLTSDRYEQYF.

This clone is a singleton in its sample. The DNA of the CDR3 is TGCAGCATTAGAGGGGGACGGGATGGGGAGCAGTACTTC. Protein: CSIRGGRDGEQYF. The chain recombines TRBV29-1 with TRBJ2-7, with D possibly matching TRBD1 (6 bases). CDR1 is SQVTM and CDR2 is ANQGSEA in the germline V gene. The CDR3 runs 13 residues. The V end lost 8 bases, the J end lost 7 bases, and 21 bases lay between the germline ends.

The rearrangement uses TRBV2 and TRBJ1-4; no firm D call. The CDR3 runs 13 residues. Looked up from germline, CDR1 is SNHLY and CDR2 is FYNNEI. With 0 bases removed from V and 15 bases from J, the gap between germline ends came to 14 bases. CDR3 protein: CASSEARRQRVFF. The CDR3, as DNA: TGTGCCAGCAGTGAAGCGCGGAGGCAGCGTGTGTTTTTT.

DNA for the CDR3: TGTGCCATCAGTGAGTCCCGGGACAGTAATGAAAAACTGTTTTTT. Translated: CAISESRDSNEKLFF. V usage is TRBV10-3 and J usage is TRBJ1-4; TRBD1 matches at 7 bases. CDR1 is ENHRY, CDR2 SYGVKD, per germline. J was trimmed by 4 bases and V by 0 bases; bases with no gene match: 2. The CDR3 runs to 15 residues.

The rearrangement links TRBV10-1 to TRBJ2-5; the D gene is possibly TRBD1 (5 bases). The CDR3 is 14 residues long. The V gene lost 0 bases and the J gene lost 3 bases, with 8 bases spanning the gap. Germline V gives CDR1 WNHNN, CDR2 SYGVQD (reference sequence). The CDR3 DNA reads TGCGCCAGCAGTGAGTCCGGCAGGGAAGAGACCCAGTACTTC. It encodes CASSESGREETQYF.

CDR3 in DNA: TGTGCCAGCAGCCCTGGGGGGGCAGGGTCCTACGAGCAGTACTTC. Its protein is CASSPGGAGSYEQYF. The chain links TRBV6-6 to TRBJ2-7; the D gene is possibly TRBD2 (7 bases). V was cut by 6 bases and J by 1 base, with 16 bases left in between. Per the germline V gene, CDR1 is MNHNY and CDR2 is SVGAGI (reference sequence). The CDR3 extends over 15 amino acids.

The genes are TRBV11-2 and TRBJ2-3; 8 positions match TRBD2. The junction had 5 bases not matched to a gene; V was cut back by 6 bases and J by 3 bases. This CDR3 contains 14 residues. The germline gives CDR1 SGHAT, CDR2 FQNNGV. The CDR3 loop is CASSVPSGTDTQYF. CDR3 DNA: TGTGCCAGCAGTGTCCCTAGCGGGACAGATACGCAGTATTTT.

In its sample, this clone was seen once. The V and J genes are TRBV7-2 and TRBJ1-2; D might be TRBD1 (5 bases). The CDR3 consists of 12 residues. V lost 5 bases to trimming and J lost 8 bases, with 12 bases between them. Per the germline V gene, CDR1 is SGHTA and CDR2 is FQGNSA. CDR3 sequence reads: CASSLGGFGYTF. CDR3 nucleotides: TGTGCCAGCAGCCTGGGGGGGTTCGGCTACACCTTC.

The CDR3 sequence is CASSPGQGRSYNEQFF. Written as DNA, the CDR3 is TGTGCCAGCAGCCCCGGACAGGGGAGGTCCTACAATGAGCAGTTCTTC. The chain has TRBV5-4 and TRBJ2-1, with 9 bases lining up with TRBD1. Per the germline V gene, CDR1 is SGHNT and CDR2 is YYREEE (reference sequence). The V gene end was trimmed by 4 bases and the J gene end by 1 base; junction bases not matched to a gene: 6. This CDR3 is 16 amino acids long.

This chain links TRBV11-2 with TRBJ1-5; TRBD1 matches at 7 bases. Germline CDR1 and CDR2: SGHAT and FQNNGV. The CDR3 totals 12 residues. Germline trimming cut 1 base from V and 11 bases from J; bases unmatched to any gene: 2. The CDR3 coding sequence is TGTGCCAGCAGCTTAGCGGGACAGACCCAGCATTTT. Its protein product is CASSLAGQTQHF.

The rearrangement uses TRBV27 and TRBJ2-5, with TRBD1 matching 10 bases. The ends lost 8 bases at V and 10 bases at J; junction bases unmatched: 22. This CDR3 has 17 amino acids. Germline CDR1 is MNHEY and CDR2 is SMNVEV (reference sequence). The CDR3 DNA reads TGTGCCAGCGCTTGGACAGGGGGGAACGGAGTATGGCCCGACCAGTACTTC. Its translation: CASAWTGGNGVWPDQYF.

This chain uses TRBV7-9 with TRBJ1-1; D possibly corresponds to TRBD1 (6 bases). The CDR3 runs 16 residues. V was pared by 0 bases and J by 0 bases, with 11 bases between. From germline, CDR1 is SEHNR and CDR2 FQNEAQ (reference sequence). This CDR3 reads CASSLAGGGMNTEAFF. CDR3 coding DNA: TGTGCCAGCAGCTTAGCTGGGGGGGGCATGAACACTGAAGCTTTCTTT.

This chain links TRBV6-1 with TRBJ1-4; weak D call: TRBD1 (6 bases). This CDR3 has 14 amino acids. Germline V gene data show CDR1 as MNHNS and CDR2 as SASEGT. The V and J ends lost 3 bases and 7 bases respectively, with 12 bases between them. In nucleotides, the CDR3 is TGTGCCAGCAGTGACGGGGGGGCTGGTGAAAAACTGTTTTTT. Translation gives CASSDGGAGEKLFF.